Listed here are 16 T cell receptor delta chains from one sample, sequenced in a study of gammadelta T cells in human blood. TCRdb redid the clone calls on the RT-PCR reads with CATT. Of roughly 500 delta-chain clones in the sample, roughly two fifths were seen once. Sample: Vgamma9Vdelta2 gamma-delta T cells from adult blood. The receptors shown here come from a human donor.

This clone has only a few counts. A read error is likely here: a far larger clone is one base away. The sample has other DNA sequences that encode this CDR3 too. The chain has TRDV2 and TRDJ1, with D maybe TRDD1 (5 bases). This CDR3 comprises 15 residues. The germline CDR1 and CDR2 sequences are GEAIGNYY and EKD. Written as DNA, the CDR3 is TGTGCCTGTGACAACCTAATAGGCGACACAGATAAACTCATCTTT. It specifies CACDNLIGDTDKLIF.

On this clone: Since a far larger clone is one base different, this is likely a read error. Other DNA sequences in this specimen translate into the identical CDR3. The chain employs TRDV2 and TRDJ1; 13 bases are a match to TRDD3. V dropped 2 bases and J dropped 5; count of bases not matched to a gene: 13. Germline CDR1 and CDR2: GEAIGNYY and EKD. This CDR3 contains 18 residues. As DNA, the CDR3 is TGTGCCTGTGACAAGCTGCCGACTGGGGGATACGGCGCAGATAAACTCATCTTT. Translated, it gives CACDKLPTGGYGADKLIF.

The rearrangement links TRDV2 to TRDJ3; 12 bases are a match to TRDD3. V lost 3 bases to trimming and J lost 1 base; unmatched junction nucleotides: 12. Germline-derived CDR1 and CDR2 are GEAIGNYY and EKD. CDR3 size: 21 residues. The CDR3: CACDGLGDTVRESWDTRQMFF. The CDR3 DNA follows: TGTGCCTGTGACGGACTGGGGGATACCGTAAGGGAGTCCTGGGACACCCGACAGATGTTTTTC.

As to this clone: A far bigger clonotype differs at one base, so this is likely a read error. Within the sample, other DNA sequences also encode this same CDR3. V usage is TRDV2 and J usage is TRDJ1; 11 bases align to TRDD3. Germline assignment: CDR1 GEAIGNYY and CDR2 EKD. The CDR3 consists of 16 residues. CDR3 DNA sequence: TGTGCTTGTGACTCGCTACTGGGGGATAACACCGATAAACTCATCTTT. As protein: CACDSLLGDNTDKLIF.

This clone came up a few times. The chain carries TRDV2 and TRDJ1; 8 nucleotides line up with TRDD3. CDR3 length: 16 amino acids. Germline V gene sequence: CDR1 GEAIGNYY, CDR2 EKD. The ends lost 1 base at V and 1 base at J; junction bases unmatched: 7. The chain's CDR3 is CACDTLGDAGTDKLIF. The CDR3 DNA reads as TGTGCCTGTGACACTTTGGGGGATGCGGGCACCGATAAACTCATCTTT.

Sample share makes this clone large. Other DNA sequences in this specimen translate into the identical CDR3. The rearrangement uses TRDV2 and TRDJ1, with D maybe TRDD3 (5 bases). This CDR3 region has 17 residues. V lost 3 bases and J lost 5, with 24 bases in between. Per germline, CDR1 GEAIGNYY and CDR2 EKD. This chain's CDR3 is CACDPVGAIATRDKLIF. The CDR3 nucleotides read TGTGCCTGTGACCCAGTTGGGGCTATCGCGACTAGGGATAAACTCATCTTT.

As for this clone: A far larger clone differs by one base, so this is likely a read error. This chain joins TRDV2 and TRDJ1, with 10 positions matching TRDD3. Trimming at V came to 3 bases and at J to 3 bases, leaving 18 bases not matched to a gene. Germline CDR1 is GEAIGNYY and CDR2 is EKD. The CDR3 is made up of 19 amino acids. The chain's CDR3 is CACDSISYGTGGLSDKLIF. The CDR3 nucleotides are TGTGCCTGTGACTCAATTTCCTACGGTACTGGGGGATTATCCGATAAACTCATCTTT.

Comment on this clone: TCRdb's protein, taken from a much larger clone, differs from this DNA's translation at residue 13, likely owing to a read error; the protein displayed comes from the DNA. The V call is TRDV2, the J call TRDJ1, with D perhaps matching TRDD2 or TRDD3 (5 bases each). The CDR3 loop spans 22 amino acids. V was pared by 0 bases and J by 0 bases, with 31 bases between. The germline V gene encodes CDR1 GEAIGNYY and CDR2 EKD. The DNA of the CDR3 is TGTGCCTGTGACACCTTCTTCCAATCTTTAAGGGATGCGGCCGCGTACACCGATAAACTCATCTTT. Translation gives CACDTFFQSLRDAAAYTDKLIF.

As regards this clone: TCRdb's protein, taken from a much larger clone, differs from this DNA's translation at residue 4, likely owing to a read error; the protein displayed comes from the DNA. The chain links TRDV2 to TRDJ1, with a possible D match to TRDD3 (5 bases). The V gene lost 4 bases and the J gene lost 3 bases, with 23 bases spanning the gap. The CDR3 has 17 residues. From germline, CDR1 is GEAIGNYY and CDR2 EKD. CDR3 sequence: CACETVRAAWAADKLIF. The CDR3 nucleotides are TGTGCCTGTGAAACCGTACGCGCCGCCTGGGCGGCCGATAAACTCATCTTT.

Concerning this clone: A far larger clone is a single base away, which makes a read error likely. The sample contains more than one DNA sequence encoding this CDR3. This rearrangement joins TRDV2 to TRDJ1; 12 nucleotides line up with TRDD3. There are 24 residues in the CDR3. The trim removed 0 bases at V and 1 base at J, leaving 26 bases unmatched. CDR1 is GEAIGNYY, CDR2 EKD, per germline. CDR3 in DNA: TGTGCCTGTGACACCGTGTCGGGGCGCGGGCCTACTCTGGGGGATACGCGGTTCACCGATAAACTCATCTTT. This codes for CACDTVSGRGPTLGDTRFTDKLIF.

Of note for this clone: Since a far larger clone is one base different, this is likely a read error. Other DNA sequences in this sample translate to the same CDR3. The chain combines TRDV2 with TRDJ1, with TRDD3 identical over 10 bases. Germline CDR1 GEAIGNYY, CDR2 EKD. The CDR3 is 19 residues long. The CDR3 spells CACDTVGIDWGMDTDKLIF. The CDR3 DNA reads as TGCGCCTGTGACACCGTGGGGATAGACTGGGGGATGGACACCGATAAACTCATCTTT.

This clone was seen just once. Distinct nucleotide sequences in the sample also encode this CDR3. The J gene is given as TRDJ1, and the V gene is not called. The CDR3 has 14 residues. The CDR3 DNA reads TGTGCCTCCCCCTTGGGCCCCGGGCCTCAAAAACTCATCTTT. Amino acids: CASPLGPGPQKLIF.

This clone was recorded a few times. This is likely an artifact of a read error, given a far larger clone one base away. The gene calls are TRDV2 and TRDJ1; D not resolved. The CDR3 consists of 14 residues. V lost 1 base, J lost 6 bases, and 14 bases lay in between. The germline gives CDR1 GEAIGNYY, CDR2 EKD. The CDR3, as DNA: TGTGCCTGTGACACGGTCCGGGAGTGGAATAAACTCATCTTT. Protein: CACDTVREWNKLIF.

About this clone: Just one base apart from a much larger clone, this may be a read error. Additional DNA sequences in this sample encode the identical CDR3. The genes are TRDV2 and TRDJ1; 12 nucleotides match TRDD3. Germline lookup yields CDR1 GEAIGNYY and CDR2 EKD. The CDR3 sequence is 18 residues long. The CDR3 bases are TGTGCCTGTGACACCTTACTGGGGGATACTCGGTACACTGATAAACTCATCTTT. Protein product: CACDTLLGDTRYTDKLIF.

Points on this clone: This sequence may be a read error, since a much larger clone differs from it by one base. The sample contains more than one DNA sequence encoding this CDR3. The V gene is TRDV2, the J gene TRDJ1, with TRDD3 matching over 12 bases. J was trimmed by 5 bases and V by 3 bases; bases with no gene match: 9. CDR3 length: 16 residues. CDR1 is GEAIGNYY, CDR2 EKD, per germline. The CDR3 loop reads CACDPLGDTGTDKLIF. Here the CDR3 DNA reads TGTGCCTGTGACCCTCTGGGGGATACGGGCACTGATAAACTCATCTTT.

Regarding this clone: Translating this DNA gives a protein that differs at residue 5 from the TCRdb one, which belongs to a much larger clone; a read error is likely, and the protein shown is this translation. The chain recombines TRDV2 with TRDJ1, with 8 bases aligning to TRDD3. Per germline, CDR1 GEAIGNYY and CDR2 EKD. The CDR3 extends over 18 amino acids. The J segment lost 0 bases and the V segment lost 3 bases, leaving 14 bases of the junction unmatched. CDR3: CACDPVTGGRPYTDKLIF. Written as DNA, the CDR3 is TGTGCCTGTGACCCGGTCACTGGGGGCCGTCCGTACACCGATAAACTCATCTTT.